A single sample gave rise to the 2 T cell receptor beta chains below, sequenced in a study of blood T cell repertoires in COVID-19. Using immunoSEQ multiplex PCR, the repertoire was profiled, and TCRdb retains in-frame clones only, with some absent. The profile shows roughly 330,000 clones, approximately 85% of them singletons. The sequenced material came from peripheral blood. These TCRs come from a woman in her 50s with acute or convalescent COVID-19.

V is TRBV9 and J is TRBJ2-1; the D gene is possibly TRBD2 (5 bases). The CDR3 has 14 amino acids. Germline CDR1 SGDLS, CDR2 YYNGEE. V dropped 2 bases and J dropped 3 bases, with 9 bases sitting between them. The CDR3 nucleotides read TGTGCCAGCAGCGTTAGCGATGTCTACAATGAGCAGTTCTTC. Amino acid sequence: CASSVSDVYNEQFF.

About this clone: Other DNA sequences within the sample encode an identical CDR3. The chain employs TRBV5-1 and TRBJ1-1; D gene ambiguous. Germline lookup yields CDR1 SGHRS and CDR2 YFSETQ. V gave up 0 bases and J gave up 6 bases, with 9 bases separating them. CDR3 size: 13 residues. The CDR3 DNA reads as TGCGCCAGCAGCTTGGCAGGCGCCGCTGAAGCTTTCTTT. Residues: CASSLAGAAEAFF.